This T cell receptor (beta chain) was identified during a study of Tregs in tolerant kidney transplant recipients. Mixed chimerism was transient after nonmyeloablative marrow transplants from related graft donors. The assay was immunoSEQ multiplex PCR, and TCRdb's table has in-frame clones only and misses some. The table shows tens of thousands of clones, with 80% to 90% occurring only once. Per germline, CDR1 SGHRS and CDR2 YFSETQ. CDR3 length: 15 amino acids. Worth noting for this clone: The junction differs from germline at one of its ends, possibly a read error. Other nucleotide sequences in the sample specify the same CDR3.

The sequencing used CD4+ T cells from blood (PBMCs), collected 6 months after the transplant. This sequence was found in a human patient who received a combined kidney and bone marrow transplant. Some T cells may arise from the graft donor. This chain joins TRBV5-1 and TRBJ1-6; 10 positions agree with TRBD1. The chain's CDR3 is CASSLGQGKNSPLHF. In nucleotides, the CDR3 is TGCGCCAGCAGTTTGGGACAGGGGAAGAATTCACCCCTCCACTTT.